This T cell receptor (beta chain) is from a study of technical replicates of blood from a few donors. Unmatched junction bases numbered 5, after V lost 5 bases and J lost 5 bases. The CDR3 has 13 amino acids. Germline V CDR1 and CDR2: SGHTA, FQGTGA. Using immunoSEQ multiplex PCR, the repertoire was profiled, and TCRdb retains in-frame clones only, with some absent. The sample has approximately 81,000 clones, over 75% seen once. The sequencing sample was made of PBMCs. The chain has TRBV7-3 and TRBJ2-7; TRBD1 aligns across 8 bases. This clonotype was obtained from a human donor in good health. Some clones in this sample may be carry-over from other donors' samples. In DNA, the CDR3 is TGTGCCAGCAGCCTCGGACAGGGCCACGAGCAGTACTTC. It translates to CASSLGQGHEQYF.